Listed below are T cell receptor beta chains from one sample, sequenced in a study of T-cell memory formation after mild COVID-19. Each CDR3 protein is one row after TCRdb ran MiXCR on the 5' RACE reads. The table records roughly 150,000 distinct CDR3 sequences, 11% to 15% of them present only once. Sequencing was performed on PBMCs or a T cell subset sorted from them (not recorded which). The source is an adult woman who had mild COVID-19 (a few samples of this study predate the infection). Cell type and time point are not known. CDR3s include the opening cysteine and the closing phenylalanine or tryptophan. The D gene is left open where the match is weak. Some rows have no size entry. The others give once, few or many, or a class for an expanded clone.

TRBV6-2/TRBV6-3	few	-	TRBJ2-3	CASSYFTDTQYF	TGTGCCAGCAGTTACTTCACAGATACGCAGTATTTT
TRBV7-9	few	-	TRBJ2-3	CASSSQSKGITDTQYF	TGTGCCAGCAGCTCTCAGTCGAAGGGCATCACAGATACGCAGTATTTT
TRBV7-8	-	-	TRBJ2-1	CASSLVGSNNEQFF	TGTGCCAGCAGCTTGGTGGGCAGCAACAATGAGCAGTTCTTC
TRBV7-9	few	-	TRBJ2-1	CASSATKRDDDEQFF	TGTGCCAGCAGCGCCACTAAAAGGGATGACGATGAGCAGTTCTTC
TRBV9	-	-	TRBJ2-7	CASSVAAGAEQYF	TGTGCCAGCAGCGTAGCCGCGGGTGCCGAGCAGTACTTC
TRBV29-1	-	-	TRBJ2-2	CSVERGTGELFF	TGCAGCGTCGAAAGAGGTACCGGGGAGCTGTTTTTT
TRBV5-1	-	-	TRBJ2-2	CASSLVTGDTGELFF	TGCGCCAGCAGCTTGGTAACAGGCGACACCGGGGAGCTGTTTTTT
TRBV7-2	-	TRBD2	TRBJ2-1	CASSLGRPLAYNEQFF	TGTGCCAGCAGCTTAGGCCGCCCACTAGCGTACAATGAGCAGTTCTTC
TRBV20-1	-	TRBD1	TRBJ1-5	CSAGQGTDQPQHF	TGCAGTGCCGGACAGGGGACCGATCAGCCCCAGCATTTT
TRBV20-1	few	TRBD2	TRBJ2-7	CSARDHLSGRYEQYF	TGCAGTGCTAGAGATCACCTTAGCGGGAGATACGAGCAGTACTTC
TRBV4-3	-	TRBD2	TRBJ2-1	CASSQGGVIRLAGESYNEQFF	TGCGCCAGCAGCCAAGGGGGGGTGATCCGACTAGCTGGAGAAAGTTACAATGAGCAGTTCTTC
TRBV6-5	-	-	TRBJ2-1	CASSPGLSSYNEQFF	TGTGCCAGCAGTCCGGGACTCAGCTCCTACAATGAGCAGTTCTTC
TRBV20-1	-	-	TRBJ2-1	CSARDRSAHEQFF	TGCAGTGCTAGAGATCGAAGCGCCCATGAGCAGTTCTTC
TRBV21-1	-	-	TRBJ1-5	CARNRDYSNQPQHF	TGTGCCAGAAACAGGGACTATAGCAATCAGCCCCAGCATTTT
TRBV4-1	few	-	TRBJ2-7	CASSQDNSYEQYF	TGCGCCAGCAGCCAAGATAACTCCTACGAGCAGTACTTC
TRBV4-2	few	TRBD2	TRBJ2-1	CASSQAPGGGAADEQFF	TGTGCCAGCAGCCAAGCTCCCGGCGGGGGGGCCGCCGATGAGCAGTTCTTC
TRBV6-5	-	TRBD1	TRBJ2-7	CASSRLTGNTYEQYF	TGTGCCAGCAGCCGGTTGACAGGGAATACCTACGAGCAGTACTTC
TRBV5-5	-	TRBD1	TRBJ2-7	CASSDRDRTTYEQYF	TGTGCCAGCAGCGACCGGGACAGAACAACCTACGAGCAGTACTTC
TRBV19	few	TRBD2	TRBJ2-1	CASSTRTSPYNEQFF	TGTGCCAGTAGTACACGGACTAGTCCCTACAATGAGCAGTTCTTC
TRBV2	few	TRBD2	TRBJ2-7	CASSGELAAPYSYEQYF	TGTGCCAGCAGTGGGGAACTAGCGGCCCCCTACTCCTACGAGCAGTACTTC
TRBV7-9	many	TRBD1	TRBJ1-1	CASSPPFGQGANTEAFF	TGTGCCAGCAGCCCACCCTTTGGACAGGGGGCCAACACTGAAGCTTTCTTT
TRBV6-5	once	-	TRBJ1-5	CASSYSLDQPQHF	TGTGCCAGCAGTTACTCGTTGGACCAGCCCCAGCATTTT
TRBV5-1	-	TRBD2	TRBJ2-7	CASSKGLAETYEQYF	TGCGCCAGCAGCAAGGGACTAGCGGAAACCTACGAGCAGTACTTC
TRBV30	-	-	TRBJ2-7	CAWSVPRTRSSYEQYF	TGTGCCTGGAGTGTCCCGCGGACAAGGAGCTCCTACGAGCAGTACTTC
TRBV5-5	few	-	TRBJ2-7	CASSSVGSSYEQYF	TGTGCCAGCAGCTCAGTAGGTTCGTCCTACGAGCAGTACTTC
TRBV4-1	few	-	TRBJ2-1	CASTHLVGGPNEQFF	TGCGCCAGCACCCATTTGGTCGGGGGGCCGAATGAGCAGTTCTTC
TRBV9	-	-	TRBJ2-3	CASSAQGTDSTDTQYF	TGTGCCAGCAGCGCCCAAGGGACGGACAGCACAGATACGCAGTATTTT
TRBV6-5	-	-	TRBJ2-1	CASREGGLPYNEQFF	TGTGCCAGCAGGGAGGGGGGACTTCCGTACAATGAGCAGTTCTTC